The 27 T cell receptor beta chains below all came from one sample that was sequenced in a study of T cell repertoires in cytomegalovirus infection (dated by TCRdb to about 2019). Sequencing used an Illumina HiSeq 1500. The raw public data were reprocessed by TCRdb itself: fastp quality trimming at Q25, MiXCR clonotype calling, in-frame beta chains only. Under each unique CDR3 protein, matching rows form one entry showing the most common genes and DNA. The sample has roughly 100,000 distinct CDR3 sequences on record, approximately 15% of them singletons. Together, the top ten hold 6.5% to 9.5% of the sample. The sample taken for sequencing was PBMCs. These receptors came from a human donor in good health (CMV status not recorded). Some clones in this sample may be carry-over from other donors' samples.

In this sample, this clonotype turned up a few times. This chain uses TRBV28 with TRBJ1-5; D gene uncertain. Germline values: CDR1 MDHEN, CDR2 SYDVKM. Trimming took off 2 bases at V and 4 bases at J, with 9 bases between the two ends. The CDR3 loop spans 14 amino acids. The CDR3 loop reads CASSLGLENQPQHF. The CDR3 DNA follows: TGTGCCAGCAGTTTAGGGTTGGAGAATCAGCCCCAGCATTTT.

This clonotype was seen a few times. The gene calls are TRBV15 and TRBJ2-5; D unresolved. V was trimmed by 0 bases and J by 2 bases, leaving 7 bases between them. Germline CDR1 reads LNHNV; CDR2 reads YYDKDF (reference sequence). This CDR3 is built from 14 residues. The CDR3 bases are TGTGCCACCAGCAGAGACGGAGCTCAAGAGACCCAGTACTTC. Protein sequence: CATSRDGAQETQYF.

This clonotype was seen repeatedly, ten times or more. The chain combines TRBV29-1 with TRBJ1-1; D unresolved. The CDR3 is 12 residues long. The V end lost 6 bases, the J end lost 6 bases, and 14 bases lay between the germline ends. Per germline, CDR1 SQVTM and CDR2 ANQGSEA. In DNA form, the CDR3 reads TGCAGCGTCCTCTCGGGTAAGGCTGAAGCTTTCTTT. This translates into CSVLSGKAEAFF.

Many counts were recorded for this clonotype. The chain joins TRBV7-2 to TRBJ1-2, with TRBD1 matching over 7 bases. The J segment lost 2 bases and the V segment lost 4 bases, leaving 4 bases of the junction unmatched. There are 14 residues in the CDR3. Germline CDR1 reads SGHTA; CDR2 reads FQGNSA. The CDR3 region is CASSYDRENYGYTF. DNA for the CDR3: TGTGCCAGCAGCTATGACAGGGAGAACTATGGCTACACCTTC.

J is TRBJ2-2 and V is TRBV10-3, with TRBD1 as a possible D gene (5 bases). V was pared by 11 bases and J by 1 base, with 11 bases between. The germline CDR1 and CDR2 sequences are ENHRY and SYGVKD. This CDR3 has 13 amino acids. For the CDR3, the DNA is TGTGCCGCCTGGGGCCGGAACACCGGGGAGCTGTTTTTT. Translation: CAAWGRNTGELFF.

This chain uses TRBV5-1 with TRBJ2-1; 10 nucleotides align to TRBD2. J gave up 5 bases and V 5 bases, and 4 bases lay outside the gene matches. Per the germline V gene, CDR1 is SGHRS and CDR2 is YFSETQ. This CDR3 is built from 14 residues. DNA of the CDR3: TGCGCCAGCAGTTCCACTAGCGGGGACAATGAGCAGTTCTTC. It translates to CASSSTSGDNEQFF.

The gene calls are TRBV20-1 and TRBJ2-5; 12 bases fit TRBD2. The V and J ends lost 5 bases and 4 bases, in that order; junction bases with no gene match: 5. The CDR3 is 14 residues long. The germline V gene encodes CDR1 DFQATT and CDR2 SNEGSKA (reference sequence). The CDR3: CSAPSGGVRETQYF. CDR3 nucleotide sequence: TGCAGTGCTCCTAGCGGGGGGGTCCGAGAGACCCAGTACTTC.

This clonotype was observed many times. The V and J genes are TRBV20-1 and TRBJ1-2; TRBD1 matches at 8 bases. Germline CDR1 reads DFQATT; CDR2 reads SNEGSKA (reference sequence). This CDR3 is 14 amino acids long. After removal of 3 bases from V and 2 bases from J, the junction contained 5 bases not matched to a gene. The DNA for the CDR3 is TGCAGTGCTAGGGGGGACAGGCGAAACTATGGCTACACCTTC. This codes for CSARGDRRNYGYTF.

This clonotype was seen a few times. The V gene is TRBV7-8, the J gene TRBJ2-7; D gene unclear. The CDR3 contains 15 residues. Germline V gene data show CDR1 as SGHVS and CDR2 as FQNEAQ. Trimming stripped 0 bases from V and 7 bases from J, with 16 bases between. CDR3 DNA sequence: TGTGCCAGCAGCTTAGCACGGCGGACGGGTCCGGAGCAGTACTTC. Amino acids: CASSLARRTGPEQYF.

This clonotype was seen a handful of times. The rearrangement links TRBV7-9 to TRBJ1-2; TRBD1 might be the D (6 bases). V was trimmed by 4 bases and J by 7 bases, leaving 22 bases between them. The germline V gene encodes CDR1 SEHNR and CDR2 FQNEAQ (reference sequence). The length of the CDR3 is 16 residues. The CDR3 DNA reads as TGTGCCAGCAGCTCCTCGGACCAAACAGGGATAGTTGGCTACACCTTC. It specifies CASSSSDQTGIVGYTF.

This clonotype was seen repeatedly, ten times or more. The V and J genes are TRBV7-9 and TRBJ1-3; D not resolved. This CDR3 has 14 amino acids. Germline V CDR1 and CDR2: SEHNR, FQNEAQ (reference sequence). The V end lost 2 bases, the J end lost 0 bases, and 5 bases lay between the germline ends. CDR3 in amino acids: CASSLYTSGNTIYF. CDR3 coding DNA: TGTGCCAGCAGCTTATACACCTCTGGAAACACCATATATTTT.

This clonotype was recorded at least ten times. The rearrangement uses TRBV11-3 and TRBJ2-1, with D tentatively TRBD2 (6 bases). The CDR3 sequence is 15 residues long. Trimming took 5 bases from V and 6 from J, leaving 17 bases between them. The germline gives CDR1 SGHNT, CDR2 YENEEA. The CDR3 nucleotides are TGTGCCAGCAGCCTAGGGACTGACGTCTCCAATGAGCAGTTCTTC. This encodes CASSLGTDVSNEQFF.

The J gene is TRBJ1-2, the V gene TRBV27, with a weak D call TRBD1 (5 bases). Germline CDR1 is MNHEY and CDR2 is SMNVEV (reference sequence). The CDR3 is 16 amino acids. Trimming left V 5 bases short and J 6 bases short, with 22 bases between. The chain's CDR3 is CASSPQQTPGRDGYTF. The CDR3 nucleotides are TGTGCCAGCAGTCCTCAACAGACCCCGGGACGAGATGGCTACACCTTC.

This clonotype was seen at least ten times. The V and J genes are TRBV10-3 and TRBJ1-2, with 7 bases aligning to TRBD1. After removal of 0 bases from V and 3 bases from J, the junction contained 7 bases not matched to a gene. CDR3 length equals 16 residues. Germline assignment: CDR1 ENHRY and CDR2 SYGVKD. The CDR3: CAISESHGRGDYGYTF. The CDR3 DNA reads TGTGCCATCAGTGAGTCCCACGGCAGGGGGGACTATGGCTACACCTTC.

This clonotype was counted ten times or more. This chain joins TRBV7-6 and TRBJ1-2, with unresolved D. Trimming took off 6 bases at V and 6 bases at J, with 14 bases between the two ends. CDR3 length: 13 residues. Germline CDR1 SGHVS, CDR2 FNYEAQ. The CDR3: CASSSLLNDGYTF. In DNA form, the CDR3 reads TGTGCCAGCAGTAGCTTACTCAACGATGGCTACACCTTC.

This clonotype was detected ten times or more. This chain links TRBV7-6 with TRBJ2-2; D is uncertain. This CDR3 is 17 amino acids long. V lost 2 bases and J 5 bases, leaving 18 bases between the germline ends. CDR1 and CDR2 (germline): SGHVS, FNYEAQ. The CDR3 bases are TGTGCCAGCAGCTTATCTTGGAATCAGGTCCCGACCGGGGAGCTGTTTTTT. Its protein is CASSLSWNQVPTGELFF.

This clonotype was seen only a few times. The chain recombines TRBV7-6 with TRBJ2-1, with TRBD2 matching 7 bases. The trim removed 5 bases at V and 0 bases at J, leaving 1 base unmatched. Germline CDR1 and CDR2: SGHVS and FNYEAQ. The length of the CDR3 is 14 residues. The CDR3: CASSRDYSYNEQFF. The CDR3 DNA sequence: TGTGCCAGCAGCCGGGACTACTCCTACAATGAGCAGTTCTTC.

The rearrangement uses TRBV24-1 and TRBJ1-1; possibly TRBD1 for D (5 bases). With 1 base removed from V and 0 bases from J, the gap between germline ends came to 17 bases. Germline-derived CDR1 and CDR2 are KGHDR and SFDVKD. This CDR3 spans 18 amino acids. CDR3 protein: CATSDFAGTGIMNTEAFF. The CDR3 DNA reads as TGTGCCACCAGTGATTTTGCAGGGACGGGAATCATGAACACTGAAGCTTTCTTT.

In this sample, this clonotype turned up many times. V gene TRBV7-2 combines with J gene TRBJ2-1; D not certain. The V gene lost 5 bases and the J gene lost 10 bases, with 12 bases spanning the gap. The CDR3 is 12 amino acids. Germline loops: CDR1 SGHTA, CDR2 FQGNSA. In DNA form, the CDR3 reads TGTGCCAGCAGCCGAGAGCCGCCCGAGCAGTTCTTC. This gives the protein CASSREPPEQFF.

The V and J genes are TRBV3-1 and TRBJ1-1, with a weak D call TRBD1 (5 bases). CDR1 and CDR2 from the germline V gene are LGHDT and YNNKEL (reference sequence). The CDR3 is 14 amino acids. Trimming stripped 3 bases from V and 3 bases from J, with 11 bases between. DNA for the CDR3: TGTGCCAGCAGCCATGACCTGGGGGACACTGAAGCTTTCTTT. Protein product: CASSHDLGDTEAFF.

Note on this clonotype: A much larger clone differs from this one at a single base, so this may be a read error. V gene TRBV6-6 combines with J gene TRBJ1-1, with no clear D. From germline, CDR1 is MNHNY and CDR2 SVGAGI (reference sequence). The CDR3 spans 16 residues. V was cut by 0 bases and J by 4 bases, with 15 bases left in between. The CDR3 sequence is CASSYSGGNIGTEAFF. The CDR3 DNA sequence: TGTGCCAGCAGTTACTCGGGCGGGAATATTGGCACTGAAGCTTTCTTT.

This clonotype was seen more than once but under ten times. The chain joins TRBV27 to TRBJ2-2; D is uncertain. With 3 bases removed from V and 5 bases from J, the gap between germline ends came to 4 bases. The CDR3 runs to 12 residues. From germline, CDR1 is MNHEY and CDR2 SMNVEV (reference sequence). The chain's CDR3 is CASSFLTGELFF. CDR3 DNA sequence: TGTGCCAGCAGTTTTCTAACCGGGGAGCTGTTTTTT.

This clonotype occurred a few times. The CDR3 protein is CASSPGRGDGYTF. The CDR3 region has the DNA TGTGCCAGCAGCCCAGGGAGGGGCGATGGCTACACCTTC. This chain uses TRBV3-1 with TRBJ1-2; the D gene is possibly TRBD1 (5 bases). The CDR3 spans 13 residues. V was shortened by 4 bases and J by 6 bases, with 12 bases between the two germline ends. Germline V gene data show CDR1 as LGHDT and CDR2 as YNNKEL (reference sequence).

The gene calls are TRBV20-1 and TRBJ1-5; 10 bases fit TRBD1. Per the germline V gene, CDR1 is DFQATT and CDR2 is SNEGSKA (reference sequence). The length of the CDR3 is 15 residues. With 0 bases clipped from V and 5 bases from J, the junction kept 4 bases outside the gene matches. DNA of the CDR3: TGCAGTGCTAGAGATATGACAGGGGGCGATCAGCCCCAGCATTTT. It codes for CSARDMTGGDQPQHF.

This clonotype has a handful of counts. The rearrangement links TRBV7-9 to TRBJ2-2, with 10 bases aligning to TRBD2. V was pared by 6 bases and J by 6 bases, with 10 bases of the junction left unmatched. Germline V gene data show CDR1 as SEHNR and CDR2 as FQNEAQ (reference sequence). CDR3 length: 16 residues. The DNA of the CDR3 is TGTGCCAGCAGTTACCCTAGCGGGGGTATGTCCGGGGAGCTGTTTTTT. It translates to CASSYPSGGMSGELFF.

The rearrangement links TRBV7-8 to TRBJ2-1; maybe TRBD1 (7 bases). Looked up from germline, CDR1 is SGHVS and CDR2 is FQNEAQ. The CDR3 totals 16 residues. The V end was cut by 3 bases, the J end by 6 bases, with 18 bases between. In nucleotides, the CDR3 is TGTGCCAGCAGCTTCCGACAGGGAGGTGCCTCCAATGAGCAGTTCTTC. Protein product: CASSFRQGGASNEQFF.

This clonotype has a count of ten or more. The gene calls are TRBV7-2 and TRBJ1-2, with 7 bases identical to TRBD1. The CDR3 covers 13 residues. The V and J ends lost 5 bases and 2 bases, in that order; junction bases with no gene match: 2. Germline V gene lookup returns CDR1 SGHTA and CDR2 FQGNSA. The CDR3 reads CASSRGQNYGYTF. CDR3 bases: TGTGCCAGCAGCCGGGGACAGAACTATGGCTACACCTTC.